Listed below are T cell receptor beta chains from one sample, sequenced in a study of blood T cell repertoires in COVID-19. TCRdb keeps only in-frame clones here, not all; method: immunoSEQ multiplex PCR. The table shows tens of thousands of clones, with 70% to 90% occurring only once. Material for sequencing was peripheral blood. The source is a man between 65 and 85 years old with active or convalescent COVID-19. Each CDR3 is given with its conserved first and last residue. Fields, in order: V gene, J gene, clone size, CDR3 length, D gene, CDR3 protein, CDR3 DNA. D genes are given only for firm matches. Clone sizes are given selectively: once, few, many, or a class where the clone is expanded.

v_gene: TRBV24-1
j_gene: TRBJ1-5
abundance: .
len: 13
d_gene: .
CDR3aa: CATSDRRTQPQHF
CDR3nt: TGTGCCACCAGTGACCGCCGGACACAGCCCCAGCATTTT

v_gene: TRBV29-1
j_gene: TRBJ2-2
abundance: .
len: 14
d_gene: .
CDR3aa: CSVVLQKDTGELFF
CDR3nt: TGCAGCGTTGTCTTACAGAAGGACACCGGGGAGCTGTTTTTT

v_gene: TRBV7-6
j_gene: TRBJ2-1
abundance: few
len: 14
d_gene: .
CDR3aa: CASSPTGLANEQFF
CDR3nt: TGTGCCAGCAGCCCGACTGGACTTGCCAATGAGCAGTTCTTC

v_gene: TRBV4-1
j_gene: TRBJ2-5
abundance: .
len: 17
d_gene: TRBD2
CDR3aa: CASSQGWTSGSKTTQYF
CDR3nt: TGCGCCAGCAGCCAAGGCTGGACTAGCGGGAGTAAGACGACCCAGTACTTC

v_gene: TRBV18
j_gene: TRBJ1-1
abundance: .
len: 14
d_gene: TRBD1
CDR3aa: CASSLRDRGTEAFF
CDR3nt: TGTGCCAGCTCCCTCCGGGACAGGGGAACTGAAGCTTTCTTT

v_gene: TRBV19
j_gene: TRBJ2-3
abundance: .
len: 14
d_gene: .
CDR3aa: CASRKETGIDTQYF
CDR3nt: TGTGCCAGTAGGAAGGAGACAGGAATAGATACGCAGTATTTT

v_gene: TRBV5-1
j_gene: TRBJ1-1
abundance: .
len: 12
d_gene: TRBD1
CDR3aa: CASSRGTVEAFF
CDR3nt: TGCGCCAGCAGCCGTGGGACAGTTGAAGCTTTCTTT

v_gene: TRBV6-6
j_gene: TRBJ1-1
abundance: many
len: 14
d_gene: .
CDR3aa: CASRTGTRSPEAFF
CDR3nt: TGTGCCAGCAGAACCGGGACACGCAGCCCTGAAGCTTTCTTT

v_gene: TRBV2
j_gene: TRBJ1-4
abundance: .
len: 16
d_gene: TRBD1
CDR3aa: CASTRDSQATNEKLFF
CDR3nt: TGTGCCAGCACCCGGGACAGCCAAGCAACTAATGAAAAACTGTTTTTT

v_gene: TRBV24-1
j_gene: TRBJ2-7
abundance: once
len: 11
d_gene: .
CDR3aa: CATSQGVKQYF
CDR3nt: TGTGCCACCAGCCAGGGTGTCAAGCAGTACTTC

v_gene: TRBV5-6
j_gene: TRBJ1-1
abundance: .
len: 17
d_gene: TRBD1
CDR3aa: CASSTGVLGGFNTEAFF
CDR3nt: TGTGCCAGCAGCACAGGGGTTTTGGGTGGGTTTAACACTGAAGCTTTCTTT

v_gene: TRBV7-2
j_gene: TRBJ1-6
abundance: once
len: 13
d_gene: .
CDR3aa: CASSLHFNSPLHF
CDR3nt: TGTGCCAGCAGCTTACACTTCAATTCACCCCTCCACTTT

v_gene: TRBV5-1
j_gene: TRBJ1-1
abundance: few
len: 11
d_gene: .
CDR3aa: CASNWGGEAFF
CDR3nt: TGCGCCAGCAACTGGGGCGGTGAAGCTTTCTTT

v_gene: TRBV18
j_gene: TRBJ2-1
abundance: .
len: 15
d_gene: .
CDR3aa: CASSPRGADNNEQFF
CDR3nt: TGTGCCAGCTCACCACGTGGAGCGGATAACAATGAGCAGTTCTTC

v_gene: TRBV5-1
j_gene: TRBJ1-1
abundance: .
len: 15
d_gene: .
CDR3aa: CASSLSYGRDTEAFF
CDR3nt: TGCGCCAGCAGCTTGTCCTATGGGAGGGACACTGAAGCTTTCTTT

v_gene: TRBV5-1
j_gene: TRBJ1-5
abundance: .
len: 15
d_gene: .
CDR3aa: CASSLAGQSNQPQHF
CDR3nt: TGCGCCAGCAGCTTGGCCGGACAAAGCAATCAGCCCCAGCATTTT

v_gene: TRBV19
j_gene: TRBJ2-1
abundance: .
len: 15
d_gene: TRBD2
CDR3aa: CASSSTSGLTMKQFF
CDR3nt: TGTGCCAGTAGTTCTACTAGCGGGCTTACAATGAAGCAGTTCTTC

v_gene: TRBV6-5
j_gene: TRBJ1-1
abundance: .
len: 15
d_gene: .
CDR3aa: CASSPTTAGNTEAFF
CDR3nt: TGTGCCAGCAGCCCCACGACAGCGGGAAACACTGAAGCTTTCTTT

v_gene: TRBV6-5
j_gene: TRBJ1-2
abundance: .
len: 15
d_gene: .
CDR3aa: CASSLNGGGLNGYTF
CDR3nt: TGTGCCAGCAGCCTAAACGGGGGGGGCCTAAATGGCTACACCTTC

v_gene: TRBV9
j_gene: TRBJ1-5
abundance: .
len: 15
d_gene: .
CDR3aa: CASSVGIEVRQPQHF
CDR3nt: TGTGCCAGCAGCGTAGGCATAGAAGTACGTCAGCCCCAGCATTTT

v_gene: TRBV18
j_gene: TRBJ1-1
abundance: .
len: 12
d_gene: .
CDR3aa: CASSLPTHEAFF
CDR3nt: TGTGCCAGCTCACTCCCGACTCACGAAGCTTTCTTT

v_gene: TRBV19
j_gene: TRBJ2-5
abundance: .
len: 16
d_gene: .
CDR3aa: CASSHRVTRRQETQYF
CDR3nt: TGTGCCAGTAGTCACAGGGTAACCCGCCGGCAAGAGACCCAGTACTTC

v_gene: TRBV7-6
j_gene: TRBJ2-2
abundance: .
len: 11
d_gene: .
CDR3aa: CATQGSGELFF
CDR3nt: TGTGCCACCCAGGGCTCCGGGGAGCTGTTTTTT

v_gene: TRBV7-3
j_gene: TRBJ2-5
abundance: .
len: 15
d_gene: TRBD1
CDR3aa: CASSLFGQDGETQYF
CDR3nt: TGTGCCAGCAGCTTATTCGGACAGGACGGGGAGACCCAGTACTTC

v_gene: TRBV3-1/TRBV3-2
j_gene: TRBJ2-5
abundance: .
len: 14
d_gene: TRBD2
CDR3aa: CATEASGRGETQYF
CDR3nt: TGTGCCACCGAGGCTAGCGGGAGAGGAGAGACCCAGTACTTC

v_gene: TRBV5-4
j_gene: TRBJ1-3
abundance: .
len: 18
d_gene: .
CDR3aa: CASSLRTGASGSGNTIYF
CDR3nt: TGTGCCAGCAGCTTGAGGACGGGAGCCTCGGGCTCTGGAAACACCATATATTTT

v_gene: TRBV5-5
j_gene: TRBJ1-5
abundance: .
len: 15
d_gene: .
CDR3aa: CASSLVAGANQPQHF
CDR3nt: TGTGCCAGCAGCTTGGTGGCAGGCGCTAATCAGCCCCAGCATTTT

v_gene: TRBV5-1
j_gene: TRBJ1-1
abundance: .
len: 15
d_gene: TRBD1
CDR3aa: CASSSRTGLSTEAFF
CDR3nt: TGCGCCAGCAGCTCCAGGACAGGGTTGAGCACTGAAGCTTTCTTT

v_gene: TRBV5-1
j_gene: TRBJ2-1
abundance: .
len: 13
d_gene: .
CDR3aa: CASSSPGPDEQFF
CDR3nt: TGCGCCAGCAGCTCGCCGGGTCCCGATGAGCAGTTCTTC

v_gene: TRBV18
j_gene: TRBJ2-7
abundance: .
len: 13
d_gene: TRBD1
CDR3aa: CASSPVTGVEQYF
CDR3nt: TGTGCCAGCTCACCGGTGACAGGGGTCGAGCAGTACTTC

v_gene: TRBV18
j_gene: TRBJ1-1
abundance: once
len: 15
d_gene: TRBD1
CDR3aa: CASSPLTGGGLMAFF
CDR3nt: TGTGCCAGCTCACCACTAACAGGGGGCGGTCTAATGGCTTTCTTT

v_gene: TRBV7-2
j_gene: TRBJ2-3
abundance: .
len: 15
d_gene: TRBD2
CDR3aa: CASRAASGSTDTQYF
CDR3nt: TGTGCCAGCAGAGCTGCTAGCGGAAGCACAGATACGCAGTATTTT

v_gene: TRBV15
j_gene: TRBJ2-1
abundance: .
len: 14
d_gene: TRBD2
CDR3aa: CATGMWTSINEQFF
CDR3nt: TGTGCCACTGGGATGTGGACTAGCATTAATGAGCAGTTCTTC

v_gene: TRBV10-3
j_gene: TRBJ1-3
abundance: .
len: 11
d_gene: .
CDR3aa: CAAWEGNTIYF
CDR3nt: TGTGCCGCATGGGAGGGAAACACCATATATTTT

v_gene: TRBV6-5
j_gene: TRBJ2-3
abundance: .
len: 13
d_gene: .
CDR3aa: CASNVDYTDTQYF
CDR3nt: TGTGCCAGCAACGTAGACTACACAGATACGCAGTATTTT

v_gene: TRBV4-3
j_gene: TRBJ2-3
abundance: .
len: 19
d_gene: TRBD2
CDR3aa: CASSQDYSGRATSTDTQYF
CDR3nt: TGCGCCAGCAGCCAAGATTATAGCGGGAGAGCTACTAGCACAGATACGCAGTATTTT

v_gene: TRBV19
j_gene: TRBJ2-1
abundance: .
len: 15
d_gene: TRBD2
CDR3aa: CASTPPGLPYNEQFF
CDR3nt: TGTGCCAGTACCCCCCCGGGACTACCCTACAATGAGCAGTTCTTC

v_gene: TRBV6-4
j_gene: TRBJ1-6
abundance: once
len: 13
d_gene: .
CDR3aa: CASSDEIGASLHF
CDR3nt: TGTGCCAGCAGTGACGAGATTGGGGCCTCCCTCCACTTT

v_gene: TRBV2
j_gene: TRBJ2-6
abundance: .
len: 16
d_gene: .
CDR3aa: CASTASRASGANVLTF
CDR3nt: TGTGCCAGCACGGCCTCCAGGGCTTCTGGGGCCAACGTCCTGACTTTC

v_gene: TRBV4-1
j_gene: TRBJ1-5
abundance: once
len: 15
d_gene: .
CDR3aa: CASSQEGQASQPQHF
CDR3nt: TGCGCCAGCAGCCAAGAAGGTCAGGCCAGTCAGCCCCAGCATTTT

v_gene: TRBV5-1
j_gene: TRBJ2-2
abundance: few
len: 14
d_gene: TRBD1
CDR3aa: CASSRQGNTGELFF
CDR3nt: TGCGCCAGCAGCCGACAGGGGAACACCGGGGAGCTGTTTTTT

v_gene: TRBV28
j_gene: TRBJ2-7
abundance: .
len: 19
d_gene: TRBD2
CDR3aa: CASSSLDGTSGSGSYEQYF
CDR3nt: TGTGCCAGCAGTTCCCTTGATGGGACTAGCGGGAGTGGCTCCTACGAGCAGTACTTC

v_gene: TRBV11-2
j_gene: TRBJ2-1
abundance: .
len: 15
d_gene: TRBD2
CDR3aa: CASSFTSGSGNEQFF
CDR3nt: TGTGCCAGCAGCTTTACTAGCGGGAGTGGGAATGAGCAGTTCTTC